This T cell receptor beta chain was observed in a study of Ad26.COV2.S vaccination and SARS-CoV-2 variants. General study findings and limits: Researchers cautioned that TCR breadth and depth analyses may have underestimated total T cell responses. Reportedly, spike-specific CD8+ and CD4+ T cell responses achieved substantial breadth once vaccination had taken place.

About this clone: The antigen remains undetermined.

This table comes from immunoSEQ multiplex PCR, and its TCRdb copy is limited to in-frame clones, with some not included. The table records a few hundred thousand clones, about 89% of them present only once. CDR3 size: 15 residues. Germline trimming cut 4 bases from V and 4 bases from J; bases unmatched to any gene: 6. Germline V gene lookup returns CDR1 MDHEN and CDR2 SYDVKM. The sample's treatment: approximately 18 received Ad26.COV2.S at low or high dose, single or two shots; roughly five received placebo; per-sample allocation not given. Repertoires come from day 63 after the first vaccine or placebo injection.

V is TRBV28 and J is TRBJ1-4; TRBD1 agrees at 7 bases. This sample comprised peripheral blood, obtained in a trial of Ad26.COV2.S vaccine versus placebo. The source is a person aged 18-60 years who received the Ad26.COV2.S COVID-19 vaccine or a placebo. The CDR3 loop is CASSSGGQDNEKLFF. The CDR3 DNA reads TGTGCCAGCAGTTCAGGGGGGCAGGATAATGAAAAACTGTTTTTT. Full variable domain (remainder filled in from reference TRBV28 and TRBJ1-4): DVKVTQSSRYLVKRTGEKVFLECVQDMDHENMFWYRQDPGLGLRLIYFSYDVKMKEKGDIPEGYSVSREKKERFSLILESASTNQTSMYLCASSSGGQDNEKLFFGSGTQLSVL.